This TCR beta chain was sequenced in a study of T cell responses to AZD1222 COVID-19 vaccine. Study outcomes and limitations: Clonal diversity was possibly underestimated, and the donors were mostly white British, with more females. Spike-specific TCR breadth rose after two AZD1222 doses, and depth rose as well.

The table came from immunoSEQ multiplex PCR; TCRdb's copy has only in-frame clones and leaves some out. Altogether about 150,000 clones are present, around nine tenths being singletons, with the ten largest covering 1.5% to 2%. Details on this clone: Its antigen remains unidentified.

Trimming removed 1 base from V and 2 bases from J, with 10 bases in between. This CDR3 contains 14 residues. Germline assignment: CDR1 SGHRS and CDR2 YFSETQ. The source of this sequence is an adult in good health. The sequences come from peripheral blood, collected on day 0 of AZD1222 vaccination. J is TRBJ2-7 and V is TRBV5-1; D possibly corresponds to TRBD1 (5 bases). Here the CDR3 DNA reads TGCGCCAGCAGCTTGAACCAGGGTCCCTACGAGCAGTACTTC. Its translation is CASSLNQGPYEQYF. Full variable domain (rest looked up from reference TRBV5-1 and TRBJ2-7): KAGVTQTPRYLIKTRGQQVTLSCSPISGHRSVSWYQQTPGQGLQFLFEYFSETQRNKGNFPGRFSGRQFSNSRSEMNVSTLELGDSALYLCASSLNQGPYEQYFGPGTRLTVT.